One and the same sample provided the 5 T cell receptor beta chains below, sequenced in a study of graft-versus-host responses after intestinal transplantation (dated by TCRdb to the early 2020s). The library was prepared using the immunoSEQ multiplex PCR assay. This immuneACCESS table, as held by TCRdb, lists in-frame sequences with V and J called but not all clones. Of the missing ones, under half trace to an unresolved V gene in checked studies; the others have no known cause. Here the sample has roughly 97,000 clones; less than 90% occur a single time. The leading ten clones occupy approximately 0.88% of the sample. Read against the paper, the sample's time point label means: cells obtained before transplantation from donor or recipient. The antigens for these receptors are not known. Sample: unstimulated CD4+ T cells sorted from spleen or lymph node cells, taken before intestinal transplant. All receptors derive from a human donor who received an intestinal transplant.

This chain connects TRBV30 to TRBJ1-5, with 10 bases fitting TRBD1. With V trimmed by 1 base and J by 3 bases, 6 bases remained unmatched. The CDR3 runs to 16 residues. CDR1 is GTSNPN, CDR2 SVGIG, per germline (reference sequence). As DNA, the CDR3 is TGTGCCTGGAGTGCCCCTGGGACAGGGGTCAATCAGCCCCAGCATTTT. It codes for CAWSAPGTGVNQPQHF.

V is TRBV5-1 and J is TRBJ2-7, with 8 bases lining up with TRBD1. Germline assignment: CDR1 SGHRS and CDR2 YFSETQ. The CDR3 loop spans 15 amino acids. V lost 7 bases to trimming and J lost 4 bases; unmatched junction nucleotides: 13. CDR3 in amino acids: CASAAGGPPNYEQYF. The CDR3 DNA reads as TGCGCCAGCGCCGCAGGGGGCCCTCCGAATTACGAGCAGTACTTC.

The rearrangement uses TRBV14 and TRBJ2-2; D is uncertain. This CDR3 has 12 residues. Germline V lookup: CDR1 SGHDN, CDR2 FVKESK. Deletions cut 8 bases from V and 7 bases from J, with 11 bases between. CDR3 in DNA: TGTGCCAGCGGTCTGATTCACGGGGAGCTGTTTTTT. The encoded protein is CASGLIHGELFF.

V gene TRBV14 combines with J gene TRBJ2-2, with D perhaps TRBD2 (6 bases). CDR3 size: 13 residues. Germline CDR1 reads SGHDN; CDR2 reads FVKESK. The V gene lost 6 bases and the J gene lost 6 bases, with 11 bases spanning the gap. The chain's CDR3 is CASSTWGAGELFF. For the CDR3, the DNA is TGTGCCAGCAGTACCTGGGGGGCCGGGGAGCTGTTTTTT.

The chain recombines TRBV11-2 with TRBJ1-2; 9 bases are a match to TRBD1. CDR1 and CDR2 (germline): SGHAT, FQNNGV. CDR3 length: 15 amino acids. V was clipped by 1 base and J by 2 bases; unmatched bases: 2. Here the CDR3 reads CASSLGTGANYGYTF. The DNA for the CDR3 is TGTGCCAGCAGCTTAGGGACAGGGGCGAACTATGGCTACACCTTC.